This TCR beta chain emerged from a study of cytomegalovirus exposure and HLA in healthy donors. In the PCR, 60 Vbeta and 13 Jbeta primers were used. Clones were sequenced by immunoSEQ multiplex PCR, and TCRdb holds only the in-frame ones, with some missing. The sample shows some 190,000 clones, around 83% of them seen only once. Study outcomes and limitations: It was reported in a later analysis that an Asian-associated ancestry cluster showed fewer N-insertions than the roughly 670-donor mean.

Concerning this clone: Its antigen is currently unknown.

The V and J ends lost 5 bases and 2 bases respectively, with 5 bases between them. This CDR3 comprises 12 residues. Germline V gives CDR1 PRHDT, CDR2 FYEKMQ (reference sequence). This receptor was identified in a man aged 40-55 years in good health and CMV-seropositive. The chain uses TRBV13 and TRBJ2-3; D not certain. Sequencing was carried out using PBMCs. The CDR3 protein is CASSPYTDTQYF. The CDR3 coding sequence is TGTGCCAGCAGCCCGTACACAGATACGCAGTATTTT.